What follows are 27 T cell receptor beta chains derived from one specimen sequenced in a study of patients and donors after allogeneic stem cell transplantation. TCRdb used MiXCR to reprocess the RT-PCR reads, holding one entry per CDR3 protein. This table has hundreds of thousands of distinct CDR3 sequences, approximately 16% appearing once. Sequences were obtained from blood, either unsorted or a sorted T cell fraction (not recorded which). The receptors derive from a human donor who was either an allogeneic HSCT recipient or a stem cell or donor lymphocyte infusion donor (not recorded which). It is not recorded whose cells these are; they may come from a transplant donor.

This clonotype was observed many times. The CDR3 region has the DNA TGTGCCAGCAGCTTAGATGGGAGGCAAGAGACCCAGTACTTC. It codes for CASSLDGRQETQYF. The chain uses TRBV7-2 and TRBJ2-5; weak D call: TRBD2 (6 bases). Germline V gene sequence: CDR1 SGHTA, CDR2 FQGNSA. The CDR3 totals 14 residues. V was cut by 1 base and J by 2 bases, with 8 bases left in between.

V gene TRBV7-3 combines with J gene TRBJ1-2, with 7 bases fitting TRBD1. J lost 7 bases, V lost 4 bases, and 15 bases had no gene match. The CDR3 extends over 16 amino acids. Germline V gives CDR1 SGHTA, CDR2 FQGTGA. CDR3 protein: CASSSTQRSRGGGYTF. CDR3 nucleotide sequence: TGTGCCAGCAGCTCCACCCAGAGGAGCAGGGGGGGTGGCTACACCTTC.

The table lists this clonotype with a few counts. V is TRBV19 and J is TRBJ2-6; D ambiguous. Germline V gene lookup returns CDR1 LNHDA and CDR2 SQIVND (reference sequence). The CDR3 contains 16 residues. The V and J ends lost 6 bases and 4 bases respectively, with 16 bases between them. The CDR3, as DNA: TGTGCCAGTAGGATCAGACGAACCTCCGGGGCCAACGTCCTGACTTTC. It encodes CASRIRRTSGANVLTF.

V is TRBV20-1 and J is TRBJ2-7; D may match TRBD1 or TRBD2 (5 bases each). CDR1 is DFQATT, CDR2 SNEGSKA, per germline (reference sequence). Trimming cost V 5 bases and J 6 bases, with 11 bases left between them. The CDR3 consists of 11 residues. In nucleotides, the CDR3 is TGCAGTGCTGGGACGAGGCTCGAGCAGTACTTC. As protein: CSAGTRLEQYF.

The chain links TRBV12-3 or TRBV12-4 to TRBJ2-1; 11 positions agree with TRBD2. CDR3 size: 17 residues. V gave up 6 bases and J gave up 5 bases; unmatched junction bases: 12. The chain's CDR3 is CASSRRLAGTINNEQFF. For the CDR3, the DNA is TGTGCCAGCAGCCGACGACTAGCGGGAACCATAAACAATGAGCAGTTCTTC.

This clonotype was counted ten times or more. The CDR3 reads CASSTSGFSYEQYF. The DNA for the CDR3 is TGTGCCAGCAGTACTAGCGGATTCTCCTACGAGCAGTACTTC. The rearrangement joins TRBV12-3 or TRBV12-4 to TRBJ2-7; TRBD2 agrees at 8 bases. The CDR3 length is 14 residues. The V gene end was trimmed by 5 bases and the J gene end by 0 bases; junction bases not matched to a gene: 3.

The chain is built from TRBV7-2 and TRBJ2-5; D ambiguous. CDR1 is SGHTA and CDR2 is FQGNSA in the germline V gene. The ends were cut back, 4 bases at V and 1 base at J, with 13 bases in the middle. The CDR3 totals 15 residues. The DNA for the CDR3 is TGTGCCAGCAGCTCATCCCTAGGGCTCCAAGAGACCCAGTACTTC. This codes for CASSSSLGLQETQYF.

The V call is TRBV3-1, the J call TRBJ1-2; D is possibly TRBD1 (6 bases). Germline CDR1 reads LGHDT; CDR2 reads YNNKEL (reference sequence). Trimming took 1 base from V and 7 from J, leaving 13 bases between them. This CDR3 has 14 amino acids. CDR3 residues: CASSQGRGSVGYTF. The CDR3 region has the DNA TGTGCCAGCAGCCAAGGCAGGGGAAGTGTTGGCTACACCTTC.

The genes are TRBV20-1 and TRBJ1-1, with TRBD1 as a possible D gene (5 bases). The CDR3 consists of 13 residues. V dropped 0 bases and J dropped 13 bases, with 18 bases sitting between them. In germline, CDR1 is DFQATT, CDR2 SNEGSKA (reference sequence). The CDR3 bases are TGCAGTGCTAGAGATTATGAGAAAAGGGGTGGTTTCTTT. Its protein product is CSARDYEKRGGFF.

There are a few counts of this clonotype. In DNA, the CDR3 is TGTGCCAGCAGCATTAGAGGCACAGGTGTTCTGTACTTC. The encoded protein is CASSIRGTGVLYF. The chain has TRBV7-2 and TRBJ2-7; tentatively, D is TRBD1 (5 bases). The ends were cut back, 5 bases at V and 12 bases at J, with 20 bases in the middle. This CDR3 spans 13 amino acids. The germline V gene has CDR1 SGHTA and CDR2 FQGNSA.

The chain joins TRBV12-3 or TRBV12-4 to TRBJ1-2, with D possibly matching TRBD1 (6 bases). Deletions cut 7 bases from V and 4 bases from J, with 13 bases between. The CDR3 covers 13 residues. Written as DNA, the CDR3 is TGTGCCAGCAACCTCAGGGGCCTCTATGGCTACACCTTC. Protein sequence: CASNLRGLYGYTF.

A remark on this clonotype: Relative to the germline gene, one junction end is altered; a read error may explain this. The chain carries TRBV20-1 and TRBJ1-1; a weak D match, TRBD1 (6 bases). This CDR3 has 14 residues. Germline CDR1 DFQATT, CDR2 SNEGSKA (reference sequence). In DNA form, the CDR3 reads TGCAGTGCCAGAGCTCGGGGGGCGCGCACTGAAGCTTTCTTT. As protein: CSARARGARTEAFF.

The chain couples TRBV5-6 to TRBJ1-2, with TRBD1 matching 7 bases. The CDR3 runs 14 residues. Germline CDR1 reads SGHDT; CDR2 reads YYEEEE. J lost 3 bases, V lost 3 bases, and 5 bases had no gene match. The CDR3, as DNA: TGTGCCAGCAGCTATACCAGGGGGGACTATGGCTACACCTTC. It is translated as CASSYTRGDYGYTF.

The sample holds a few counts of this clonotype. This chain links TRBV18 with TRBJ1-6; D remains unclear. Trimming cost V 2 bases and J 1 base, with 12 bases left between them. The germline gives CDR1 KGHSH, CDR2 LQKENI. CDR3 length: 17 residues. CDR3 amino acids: CASSPFPGKSYNSPLHF. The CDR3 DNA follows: TGTGCCAGCTCACCATTTCCGGGGAAATCCTATAATTCACCCCTCCACTTT.

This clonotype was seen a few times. The CDR3 is CASSALSGVRTEAFF. DNA of the CDR3: TGTGCCAGCAGCGCCTTATCGGGGGTAAGGACTGAAGCTTTCTTT. The rearrangement links TRBV9 to TRBJ1-1; a weak D match, TRBD1 (5 bases). The V end lost 3 bases, the J end lost 5 bases, and 17 bases lay between the germline ends. In germline, CDR1 is SGDLS, CDR2 YYNGEE. CDR3 length: 15 amino acids.

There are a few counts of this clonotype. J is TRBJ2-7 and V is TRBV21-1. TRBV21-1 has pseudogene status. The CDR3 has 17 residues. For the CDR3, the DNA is TGTGCCAGCAGCACCTGGTGTCGGGTCCACCTCGCGAACGAGCAGTACTTC. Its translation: CASSTWCRVHLANEQYF.

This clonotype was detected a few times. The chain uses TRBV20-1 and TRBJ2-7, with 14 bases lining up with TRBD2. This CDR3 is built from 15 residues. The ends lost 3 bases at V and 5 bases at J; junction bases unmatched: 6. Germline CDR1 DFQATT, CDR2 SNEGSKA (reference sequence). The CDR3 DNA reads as TGCAGTGCTAGGGGGGGACTAGCGGGAGTAAACGAGCAGTACTTC. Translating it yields CSARGGLAGVNEQYF.

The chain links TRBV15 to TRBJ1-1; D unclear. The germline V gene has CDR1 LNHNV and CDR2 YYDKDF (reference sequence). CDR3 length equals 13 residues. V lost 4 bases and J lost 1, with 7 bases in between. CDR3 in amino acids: CATSTPGNTEAFF. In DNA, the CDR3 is TGTGCCACCAGCACCCCCGGGAACACTGAAGCTTTCTTT. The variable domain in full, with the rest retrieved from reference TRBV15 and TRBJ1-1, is DAMVIQNPRYQVTQFGKPVTLSCSQTLNHNVMYWYQQKSSQAPKLLFHYYDKDFNNEADTPDNFQSRRPNTSFCFLDIRSPGLGDTAMYLCATSTPGNTEAFFGQGTRLTVV.

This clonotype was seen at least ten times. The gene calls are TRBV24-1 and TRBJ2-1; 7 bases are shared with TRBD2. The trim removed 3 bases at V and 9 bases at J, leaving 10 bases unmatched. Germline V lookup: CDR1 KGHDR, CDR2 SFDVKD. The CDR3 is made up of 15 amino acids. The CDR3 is CATSDPLTSRGEQFF. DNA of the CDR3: TGTGCCACCAGTGATCCTTTGACTAGCCGAGGTGAGCAGTTCTTC.

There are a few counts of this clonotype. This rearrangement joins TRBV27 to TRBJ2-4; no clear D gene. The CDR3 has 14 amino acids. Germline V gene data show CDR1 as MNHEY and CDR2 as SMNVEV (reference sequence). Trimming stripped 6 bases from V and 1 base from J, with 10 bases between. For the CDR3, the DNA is TGTGCCAGCAGATTCAGGCAGGCCAAAAACATTCAGTACTTC. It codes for CASRFRQAKNIQYF.

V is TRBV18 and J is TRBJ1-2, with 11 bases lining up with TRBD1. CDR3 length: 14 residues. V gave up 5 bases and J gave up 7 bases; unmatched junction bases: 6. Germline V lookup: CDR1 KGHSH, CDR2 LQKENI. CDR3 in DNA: TGTGCCAGCTCATCAGGACAGGGGGCTGTTGGCTACACCTTC. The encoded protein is CASSSGQGAVGYTF. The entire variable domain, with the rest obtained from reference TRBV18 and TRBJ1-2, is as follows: NAGVMQNPRHLVRRRGQEARLRCSPMKGHSHVYWYRQLPEEGLKFMVYLQKENIIDESGMPKERFSAEFPKEGPSILRIQQVVRGDSAAYFCASSSGQGAVGYTFGSGTRLTVV.

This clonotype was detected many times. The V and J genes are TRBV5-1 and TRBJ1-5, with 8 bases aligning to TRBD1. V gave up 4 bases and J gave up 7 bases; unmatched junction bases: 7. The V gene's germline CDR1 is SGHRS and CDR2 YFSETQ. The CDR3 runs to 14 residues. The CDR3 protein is CASSLTGGHQPQHF. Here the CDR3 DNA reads TGCGCCAGCAGCCTAACAGGGGGGCACCAGCCCCAGCATTTT.

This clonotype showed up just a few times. The CDR3 DNA sequence: TGTGCCACCAGTGATTTGCGGGAGGTTGCGTTGGGGTCAGATACGCAGTATTTT. Its translation: CATSDLREVALGSDTQYF. The V call is TRBV24-1, the J call TRBJ2-3, with TRBD2 matching over 7 bases. The CDR3 extends over 18 amino acids. Trimming cost V 0 bases and J 4 bases; bases outside gene matches: 12. Germline CDR1 and CDR2: KGHDR and SFDVKD.

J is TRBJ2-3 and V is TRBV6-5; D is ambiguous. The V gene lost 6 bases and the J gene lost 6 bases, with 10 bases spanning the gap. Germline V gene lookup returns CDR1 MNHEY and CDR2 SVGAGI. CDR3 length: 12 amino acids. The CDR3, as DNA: TGTGCCAGCAGGAACCCCGGTGATACGCAGTATTTT. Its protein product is CASRNPGDTQYF.

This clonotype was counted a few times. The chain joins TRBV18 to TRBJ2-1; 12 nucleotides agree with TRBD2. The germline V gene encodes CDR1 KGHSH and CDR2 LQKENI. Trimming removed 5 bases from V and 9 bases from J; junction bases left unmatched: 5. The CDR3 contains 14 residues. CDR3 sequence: CASSRLAGVSEQFF. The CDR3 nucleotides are TGTGCCAGCTCAAGACTAGCGGGAGTCAGTGAGCAGTTCTTC.

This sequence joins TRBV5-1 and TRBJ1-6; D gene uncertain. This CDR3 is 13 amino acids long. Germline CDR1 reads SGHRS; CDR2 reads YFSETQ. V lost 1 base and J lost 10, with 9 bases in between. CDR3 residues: CASSLNEQSPLHF. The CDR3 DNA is TGCGCCAGCAGCTTGAATGAACAATCACCCCTCCACTTT.

CDR3 sequence (DNA): TGCGCCAGCATACGAGCTAGCGGTGTAACGAACACCGGGGAGCTGTTTTTT. It translates to CASIRASGVTNTGELFF. The rearrangement links TRBV5-1 to TRBJ2-2; 7 nucleotides agree with TRBD2. After removal of 6 bases from V and 0 bases from J, the junction contained 11 bases not matched to a gene. Looked up from germline, CDR1 is SGHRS and CDR2 is YFSETQ. The CDR3 is 17 amino acids. The full variable domain, with the rest looked up from reference TRBV5-1 and TRBJ2-2, is KAGVTQTPRYLIKTRGQQVTLSCSPISGHRSVSWYQQTPGQGLQFLFEYFSETQRNKGNFPGRFSGRQFSNSRSEMNVSTLELGDSALYLCASIRASGVTNTGELFFGEGSRLTVL.